This TCR beta chain is from a study of blood T cell repertoires in COVID-19. Study-wide background: From T cells, B-cell-depleted T cells, or PBMCs came the material, which was cDNA or gDNA.

Germline loops: CDR1 SGHTA, CDR2 FQGNSA. V was cut by 4 bases and J by 1 base, with 13 bases left in between. CDR3 length: 15 residues. In the original workflow: Cell counts per sample came from amplifying reference gene primers. TCRdb keeps only in-frame clones here, not all; method: immunoSEQ multiplex PCR. Clone size and the V and J calls come from that table; the DNA yielded D and trimming. The sample holds 250,000 to 350,000 clones, more than 80% seen once. The clonotype originates from a woman in her twenties or thirties with active or convalescent COVID-19. The chain links TRBV7-2 to TRBJ2-5; D is possibly TRBD1 (5 bases). Sample: peripheral blood. CDR3 sequence: CASSSRERRQETQYF. CDR3 sequence (DNA): TGTGCCAGCAGCTCCAGGGAAAGGCGCCAAGAGACCCAGTACTTC.